This T cell receptor beta chain came from a study of blood T cell repertoires in COVID-19. The overall study: Italy, Spain and the United States were the sources of the convalescent and acute COVID-19 samples. T cells, B-cell-depleted T cells, or PBMCs provided the cDNA or gDNA that served as material.

In the authors' methods: It was from reference gene primer amplification that nucleated cell counts were estimated. Repertoires were generated with immunoSEQ multiplex PCR, while TCRdb's copy carries only in-frame clones and drops some. V and J calls and clone size come straight from that table; D and trimming were deduced from the DNA. The top ten hold just over 2.5% of the sample, which has 60,000 to 90,000 clones, roughly 70% seen once. Trimming took 3 bases from V and 5 from J, leaving 11 bases between them. The CDR3 consists of 13 residues. Sequencing was carried out using peripheral blood. The sequence was collected from a human donor with acute or convalescent COVID-19. The donor label of this sample is uncertain. The chain carries TRBV12-3 or TRBV12-4 and TRBJ2-7; D is unclear. CDR3 bases: TGTGCCAGCAGTTTGGTAGCAACCCACGAGCAGTACTTC. Amino acids: CASSLVATHEQYF.